Below, one TCR beta chain is given with its context. Its specificity is unknown. Pooled together were second doses at about 4 or about 12 weeks. This entry belongs to a study of T cell responses to AZD1222 COVID-19 vaccine. The study, taken as a whole, reports: Once two AZD1222 doses were given, Spike-specific TCR breadth and depth went up. Targeting of unmutated variant regions was reportedly seen in nearly half of spike-specific TCRs. The study sampled repertoires only after the peak T cell response.

TCRdb keeps only in-frame clones here, not all; method: immunoSEQ multiplex PCR. The repertoire holds 70,000 to 95,000 clones, roughly 90% seen once, with approximately 1.3% in the top ten. This CDR3 contains 13 residues. Germline loops: CDR1 LNHDA, CDR2 SQIVND (reference sequence). Trimming took 8 bases from V and 7 from J, leaving 15 bases between them. The TCR sequence derives from an adult who received the AZD1222 COVID-19 vaccine. Sequenced here: peripheral blood, sampled 28 days after the second AZD1222 dose. This chain uses TRBV19 with TRBJ2-1; no clear D. The CDR3 DNA sequence: TGTGCCAGTCGCCTGGGATTGGGTAATGAGCAGTTCTTC. Its translation: CASRLGLGNEQFF.